These 12 T cell receptor beta chains originate from one sample sequenced in a study of T cells in Graves' hyperthyroidism and ophthalmopathy. The CDR3 regions of TCR beta were amplified from RNA transcripts. HTBI primers were the set used in a first-round RT-PCR of the TCR CDR3. Via MiXCR, TCRdb re-called the multiplex PCR reads, giving one row per CDR3 protein. The table has 310,000 or so distinct CDR3 sequences, approximately 17% seen once; the top ten hold about 51%. Sequencing was performed on blood. The receptors derive from a woman aged 60-75 years with Graves' ophthalmopathy.

The chain has TRBV15 and TRBJ2-5, with D perhaps TRBD1 (5 bases). From germline, CDR1 is LNHNV and CDR2 YYDKDF (reference sequence). V lost 0 bases, J lost 7 bases, and 9 bases lay in between. The CDR3 covers 13 residues. CDR3 loop: CATSRDRQGTQYF. The CDR3 DNA is TGTGCCACCAGCAGAGATCGTCAGGGGACCCAGTACTTC.

Notes on this clonotype: Its ends do not fully match the called genes, so a read error is possible. The V and J genes are TRBV7-8 and TRBJ2-5, with D perhaps given as TRBD1 or TRBD2 (5 bases each). CDR3 length equals 19 residues. Germline CDR1 and CDR2: SGHVS and FQNEAQ. The CDR3 nucleotides read TGTGCCAGCAGCCCCAGTAATTTGGGGCGGCGGGCGGACCAAGTGACCCAGTACTTC. Amino acid sequence: CASSPSNLGRRADQVTQYF.

This clonotype was observed a few times. The gene calls are TRBV4-2 and TRBJ1-3; D might be TRBD1 (6 bases). Trimming shortened V by 1 base and J by 0 bases, and 10 bases separated the two germline ends. The CDR3 is 16 residues long. The germline CDR1 and CDR2 sequences are LGHNA and YNFKEQ. DNA of the CDR3: TGTGCCAGCAGCCAAGGGACAGAGCGCTCTGGAAACACCATATATTTT. This gives the protein CASSQGTERSGNTIYF.

CDR3 amino acids: CASSAGGTGGTGELFF. The CDR3 coding sequence is TGCGCCAGCAGCGCCGGGGGGACAGGGGGCACCGGGGAGCTGTTTTTT. V usage is TRBV5-1 and J usage is TRBJ2-2, with 11 bases identical to TRBD1. The V gene end was trimmed by 4 bases and the J gene end by 4 bases; junction bases not matched to a gene: 6. The CDR3 totals 16 residues. Germline-derived CDR1 and CDR2 are SGHRS and YFSETQ.

The chain has TRBV13 and TRBJ2-7, with 7 bases aligning to TRBD2. Germline V CDR1 and CDR2: PRHDT, FYEKMQ (reference sequence). The CDR3 runs to 19 residues. The ends lost 5 bases at V and 3 bases at J; junction bases unmatched: 22. The CDR3 bases are TGTGCCAGCAGCCTCTCCAAGACCTTCCTAGCGGTGGGAAACTACGAGCAGTACTTC. It encodes CASSLSKTFLAVGNYEQYF.

The sample holds a few counts of this clonotype. This chain uses TRBV4-1 with TRBJ1-5; D is uncertain. The CDR3 has 12 residues. The V end was cut by 3 bases, the J end by 4 bases, with 4 bases between. Germline CDR1 MGHRA, CDR2 YSYEKL. This CDR3 is CASSHQNQPQHF. CDR3 in DNA: TGCGCCAGCAGCCATCAGAATCAGCCCCAGCATTTT.

This clonotype was counted ten times or more. The CDR3: CASSQDVRSNQPQHF. The CDR3, as DNA: TGCGCCAGCAGCCAAGATGTACGCTCTAATCAGCCCCAGCATTTT. The chain has TRBV4-3 and TRBJ1-5; no definite D call. V was cut by 0 bases and J by 4 bases, with 10 bases left in between. The CDR3 loop spans 15 amino acids. Germline CDR1 and CDR2: LGHNA and YSLEER.

CDR3 DNA: TGTGCCAGCAGCGAGGGGAACACAGATACGCAGTATTTT. It codes for CASSEGNTDTQYF. The rearrangement joins TRBV9 to TRBJ2-3; possible D gene TRBD1, 5 bases. CDR1 is SGDLS, CDR2 YYNGEE, per germline. V lost 3 bases and J lost 2, with 7 bases in between. The CDR3 runs 13 residues.

The rearrangement links TRBV10-3 to TRBJ1-2, with D possibly being TRBD1 (6 bases). The CDR3 runs 13 residues. CDR1 is ENHRY and CDR2 is SYGVKD in the germline V gene. Trimming pared 8 bases from V and 4 bases from J, leaving 14 bases between. CDR3 nucleotides: TGTGCCATCGGCGAGACAGGAACCTATGGCTACACCTTC. It specifies CAIGETGTYGYTF.

This clonotype was recorded many times. The V and J genes are TRBV28 and TRBJ1-2; tentatively, D is TRBD1 (6 bases). The CDR3 spans 15 residues. The V gene's germline CDR1 is MDHEN and CDR2 SYDVKM. Trimming removed 5 bases from V and 8 bases from J, with 21 bases in between. CDR3 sequence (DNA): TGTGCCAGCAGTACACAGGGCCTCGGAGGAGGCGGCTACACCTTC. Residues: CASSTQGLGGGGYTF.

This clonotype was observed a few times. The genes are TRBV4-3 and TRBJ2-3; D possibly corresponds to TRBD2 (6 bases). The CDR3 contains 18 residues. V was pared by 2 bases and J by 4 bases, with 22 bases between. Per the germline V gene, CDR1 is LGHNA and CDR2 is YSLEER. CDR3 amino acids: CASSQKPLSTGVPDTQYF. Here the CDR3 DNA reads TGCGCCAGCAGCCAAAAGCCTTTGAGTACGGGAGTCCCAGATACGCAGTATTTT.

The chain uses TRBV30 and TRBJ2-1, with TRBD1 identical over 8 bases. V was clipped by 5 bases and J by 4 bases; unmatched bases: 10. CDR1 is GTSNPN and CDR2 is SVGIG in the germline V gene (reference sequence). The CDR3 totals 15 residues. The DNA for the CDR3 is TGTGCCTGGGATCCCGGGACAGGCGTTTACAATGAGCAGTTCTTC. This sequence encodes CAWDPGTGVYNEQFF.